Detailed here is one T cell receptor (beta chain). Under the authors' procedure: Amplification of reference gene primers was used by the study to estimate nucleated cell counts. Produced via immunoSEQ multiplex PCR; TCRdb's table is partial and in-frame only. The DNA gave D and trimming, while V, J and clone size come from that table. Among about 300,000 clones listed, less than 85% were seen once. The data were taken from a study of blood T cell repertoires in COVID-19. Turning to the study itself: Acute and convalescent COVID-19 samples came from the United States, Italy and Spain.

The CDR3 is 13 residues long. V trimming: 3 bases; J trimming: 4 bases; junction bases outside the gene matches: 4. Germline lookup yields CDR1 GTSNPN and CDR2 SVGIG (reference sequence). Seattle patient enrollment occurred during active infection, with longitudinal follow-up thereafter. This clonotype was obtained from a human donor with COVID-19, enrolled during active disease. The donor label of this sample is uncertain. Sequencing was performed on peripheral blood. V and J are TRBV30 and TRBJ2-7, with 9 positions matching TRBD1. CDR3 in DNA: TGTGCCTGGAGAACAGGGGGCAGGTACGAGCAGTACTTC. It yields the protein CAWRTGGRYEQYF. Filled out from reference TRBV30 and TRBJ2-7, the complete variable domain reads SQTIHQWPATLVQPVGSPLSLECTVEGTSNPNLYWYRQAAGRGLQLLFYSVGIGQISSEVPQNLSASRPQDRQFILSSKKLLLSDSGFYLCAWRTGGRYEQYFGPGTRLTVT.